A single sample is the source of the 28 T cell receptor beta chains below, sequenced in a study of T cells expressing NK-cell markers (TCRdb year 2020). The receptor library was made with 5' RACE. Data came from an Illumina HiSeq 2000. Reprocessed by TCRdb, the reads give a single entry per CDR3 protein sequence, without DNA. This sample's table carries roughly 380,000 distinct CDR3 sequences. Roughly 5.2% of the sample is in the top ten clones. The source material was blood T cells: a sorted CD56 or NKG2C T cell subset, CD4+ or CD8+ T cells, or bulk PBMC T cells (not recorded which). These receptors were taken from a man aged 18-75 years in good health.

The rearrangement joins TRBV20-1 to TRBJ1-5; TCRdb's assignment of TRBD1 cannot be checked, as there is no DNA. There are 15 residues in the CDR3. From germline, CDR1 is DFQATT and CDR2 SNEGSKA (reference sequence). The CDR3 spells CSAIMARDVSQPQHF.

The genes are TRBV20-1 and TRBJ2-1; TCRdb proposes TRBD1, but this gene call is untestable without DNA. Germline values: CDR1 DFQATT, CDR2 SNEGSKA (reference sequence). There are 14 residues in the CDR3. This CDR3 reads CSASRGGPSNEQFF.

The gene calls are TRBV5-1 and TRBJ2-3; TCRdb calls TRBD1, which cannot be checked without DNA. From germline, CDR1 is SGHRS and CDR2 YFSETQ. The CDR3 contains 16 residues. This CDR3 reads CASSSGTGGARDTQYF.

V is TRBV5-1 and J is TRBJ1-3; TCRdb returns TRBD1, unconfirmable since there is no DNA. Germline V gene data show CDR1 as SGHRS and CDR2 as YFSETQ. The CDR3 is 14 residues long. Here the CDR3 reads CASRGRGSGNTIYF.

The chain employs TRBV7-9 and TRBJ2-7; the D call of TRBD1 rests on TCRdb alone, since no DNA is present to check it. This CDR3 has 15 residues. Germline V gives CDR1 SEHNR, CDR2 FQNEAQ (reference sequence). CDR3 in amino acids: CASSTDRGRIYEQYF.

The rearrangement links TRBV29-1 to TRBJ2-7; TCRdb picks TRBD1, but there is no DNA to check that call. CDR1 and CDR2 (germline): SQVTM, ANQGSEA. This CDR3 has 12 amino acids. This chain's CDR3 is CSVWGATYEQYF.

The V call is TRBV5-1, the J call TRBJ1-1; as DNA is missing, the TRBD1 call by TCRdb cannot be tested. The length of the CDR3 is 12 residues. From germline, CDR1 is SGHRS and CDR2 YFSETQ. CDR3 amino acids: CASRKTGDEAFF.

The V gene is TRBV20-1, the J gene TRBJ1-5. The CDR3 spans 12 residues. CDR1 and CDR2 (germline): DFQATT, SNEGSKA (reference sequence). CDR3 sequence: CSARSGLRPQHF.

V and J are TRBV10-2 and TRBJ2-7. CDR1 and CDR2 (germline): WSHSY, SAAADI. The CDR3 covers 14 residues. The CDR3 loop is CASKVRQSSYEQYF.

The chain employs TRBV14 and TRBJ1-1; lacking DNA, the TRBD1 call made by TCRdb goes unchecked. This CDR3 is built from 14 residues. Germline V gene lookup returns CDR1 SGHDN and CDR2 FVKESK. CDR3: CASSQAGTGGRAFF. Full variable domain (missing parts from reference TRBV14 and TRBJ1-1): EAGVTQFPSHSVIEKGQTVTLRCDPISGHDNLYWYRRVMGKEIKFLLHFVKESKQDESGMPNNRFLAERTGGTYSTLKVQPAELEDSGVYFCASSQAGTGGRAFFGQGTRLTVV.

V gene TRBV5-6 combines with J gene TRBJ1-2; TCRdb gives TRBD1 as the D gene, but with no DNA this cannot be confirmed. CDR1 SGHDT and CDR2 YYEEEE come from the germline V gene. The CDR3 sequence is 13 residues long. The chain's CDR3 is CASSLGRGQGYTF.

The V gene is TRBV7-9, the J gene TRBJ2-7; the D gene TCRdb calls, TRBD1, cannot be checked with no DNA. The CDR3 consists of 15 residues. Germline CDR1 and CDR2: SEHNR and FQNEAQ (reference sequence). The CDR3 loop reads CASSLGSGLPYEQYF.

This rearrangement joins TRBV7-2 to TRBJ2-1. Germline lookup yields CDR1 SGHTA and CDR2 FQGNSA. This CDR3 has 16 residues. This CDR3 reads CASSFQTSGLGNEQFF.

The chain couples TRBV12-3 or TRBV12-4 to TRBJ1-5. CDR3 length: 14 amino acids. The CDR3 protein is CASSLDPLTQPQHF.

Here the CDR3 reads CASLPGLATDTQYF. The genes are TRBV2 and TRBJ2-3; the TCRdb call, TRBD1, lacks DNA for checking. Germline lookup yields CDR1 SNHLY and CDR2 FYNNEI. This CDR3 is 14 amino acids long.

The chain joins TRBV3-1 to TRBJ2-5; lacking DNA, the TRBD1 call made by TCRdb goes unchecked. The CDR3 runs to 16 residues. Per the germline V gene, CDR1 is LGHDT and CDR2 is YNNKEL (reference sequence). The CDR3 spells CASSLRRGTHQETQYF.

V gene TRBV6-5 combines with J gene TRBJ1-5; there is no DNA to check the TCRdb D call of TRBD1. The CDR3 runs to 13 residues. From germline, CDR1 is MNHEY and CDR2 SVGAGI. CDR3 sequence: CASRGVGNQPQHF.

The J gene is TRBJ1-4, the V gene TRBV18; TCRdb lists TRBD1, though no DNA is available to test this call. Germline V CDR1 and CDR2: KGHSH, LQKENI. The CDR3 totals 14 residues. The CDR3 loop reads CASSRDRKNEKLFF.

The chain combines TRBV6-1 with TRBJ2-3. The CDR3 is made up of 15 amino acids. From germline, CDR1 is MNHNS and CDR2 SASEGT. The CDR3: CASSEIGVGTDTQYF.

J is TRBJ1-5 and V is TRBV6-6; no DNA is available, so the TRBD1 call from TCRdb remains unchecked. The germline V gene encodes CDR1 MNHNY and CDR2 SVGAGI (reference sequence). The CDR3 is made up of 12 amino acids. CDR3 sequence: CASRGDHQPQHF.

V usage is TRBV6-1 and J usage is TRBJ2-1; checking the TCRdb D call of TRBD1 is not possible without DNA. The CDR3 covers 14 residues. CDR1 and CDR2 from the germline V gene are MNHNS and SASEGT. The CDR3 protein is CASSPGRTYNEQFF.

The chain uses TRBV12-3 or TRBV12-4 and TRBJ2-7; TCRdb selects TRBD1, and the lack of DNA leaves this call unchecked. This CDR3 is built from 15 residues. The CDR3 loop is CASSRSGTGTYEQYF.

This CDR3 reads CASSDTTWRGYTF. The chain carries TRBV25-1 and TRBJ1-2. Germline lookup yields CDR1 MGHDK and CDR2 SYGVNS. The CDR3 consists of 13 residues.

This rearrangement joins TRBV19 to TRBJ2-6. Germline CDR1 and CDR2: LNHDA and SQIVND (reference sequence). The CDR3 covers 15 residues. CDR3 amino acids: CASSSGRSGANVLTF.

The chain combines TRBV12-3 or TRBV12-4 with TRBJ2-1; no DNA is available, so the TRBD2 call from TCRdb remains unchecked. The CDR3 spans 15 residues. The chain's CDR3 is CASSLKRADYNEQFF.

V is TRBV5-1 and J is TRBJ1-4; TCRdb designates TRBD1, a call that cannot be tested without DNA. CDR3 length equals 15 residues. Looked up from germline, CDR1 is SGHRS and CDR2 is YFSETQ. The CDR3 sequence is CASSPRQGKNEKLFF. The full variable domain, completed using reference TRBV5-1 and TRBJ1-4, is KAGVTQTPRYLIKTRGQQVTLSCSPISGHRSVSWYQQTPGQGLQFLFEYFSETQRNKGNFPGRFSGRQFSNSRSEMNVSTLELGDSALYLCASSPRQGKNEKLFFGSGTQLSVL.

This rearrangement joins TRBV6-5 to TRBJ1-2; TCRdb's D gene call, TRBD1, goes unchecked for lack of DNA. The CDR3 length is 14 residues. Germline V gene lookup returns CDR1 MNHEY and CDR2 SVGAGI. This chain's CDR3 is CASSSPSENYGYTF.

V and J are TRBV3-1 and TRBJ2-7; as DNA is missing, the TRBD1 call by TCRdb cannot be tested. CDR1 is LGHDT and CDR2 is YNNKEL in the germline V gene (reference sequence). CDR3 length equals 15 residues. The CDR3 is CASSQEGVKGYEQYF.